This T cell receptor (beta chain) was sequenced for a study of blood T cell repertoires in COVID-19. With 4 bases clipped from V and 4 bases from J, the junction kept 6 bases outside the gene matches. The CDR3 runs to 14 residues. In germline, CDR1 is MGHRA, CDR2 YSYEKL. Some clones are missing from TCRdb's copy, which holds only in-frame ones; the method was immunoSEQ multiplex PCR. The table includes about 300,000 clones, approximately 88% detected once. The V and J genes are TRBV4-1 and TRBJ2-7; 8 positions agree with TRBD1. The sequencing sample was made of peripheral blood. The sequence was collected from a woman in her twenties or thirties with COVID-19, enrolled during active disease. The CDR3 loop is CASSRAGQGYEQYF. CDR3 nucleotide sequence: TGCGCCAGCAGCCGGGCAGGACAGGGTTACGAGCAGTACTTC.